Following are 26 T cell receptor beta chains from one sample sequenced in a study of blood T cell repertoires in COVID-19. Method: immunoSEQ multiplex PCR; TCRdb's copy keeps in-frame clones and lacks some. The sample has approximately 170,000 clones; approximately 80% are singletons. The sequenced sample was peripheral blood. The receptors come from a human donor in a cohort sampled during active COVID-19.

The rearrangement links TRBV27 to TRBJ1-2; 8 bases match TRBD1. The CDR3 is made up of 13 amino acids. V dropped 5 bases and J dropped 6; count of bases not matched to a gene: 5. Per germline, CDR1 MNHEY and CDR2 SMNVEV (reference sequence). The chain's CDR3 is CASSLTGADGYTF. For the CDR3, the DNA is TGTGCCAGCAGTCTGACAGGGGCCGATGGCTACACCTTC.

V gene TRBV27 combines with J gene TRBJ2-7; the D gene is possibly TRBD1 (6 bases). The V end was cut by 4 bases, the J end by 2 bases, with 9 bases between. CDR1 is MNHEY and CDR2 is SMNVEV in the germline V gene (reference sequence). This CDR3 comprises 13 residues. DNA of the CDR3: TGTGCCAGCAGTTACCGACAGGCCTACGAGCAGTACTTC. Encoded protein: CASSYRQAYEQYF.

The chain recombines TRBV10-2 with TRBJ2-1; 7 nucleotides agree with TRBD1. J lost 4 bases, V lost 5 bases, and 11 bases had no gene match. CDR3 length: 16 amino acids. Germline V gene data show CDR1 as WSHSY and CDR2 as SAAADI. The CDR3 loop is CASSFSRDSLYNEQFF. Here the CDR3 DNA reads TGCGCCAGCAGTTTTTCCCGGGACAGCTTATACAATGAGCAGTTCTTC.

The J gene is TRBJ2-5, the V gene TRBV5-1; TRBD1 matches at 7 bases. The V and J ends lost 7 bases and 6 bases, in that order; junction bases with no gene match: 6. Germline V gene data show CDR1 as SGHRS and CDR2 as YFSETQ. CDR3 length equals 12 residues. The CDR3 nucleotides read TGCGCCAGCGCGTTGGACAGGCAGACCCAGTACTTC. Amino acids: CASALDRQTQYF.

The chain combines TRBV30 with TRBJ2-1; 7 bases agree with TRBD2. CDR3 length equals 14 residues. Germline CDR1 is GTSNPN and CDR2 is SVGIG (reference sequence). With V trimmed by 5 bases and J by 2 bases, 6 bases remained unmatched. CDR3 in amino acids: CAWRRERAYNEQFF. DNA of the CDR3: TGTGCCTGGCGGCGGGAGAGGGCCTACAATGAGCAGTTCTTC.

V is TRBV7-3 and J is TRBJ2-2; 10 bases match TRBD1. The J segment lost 7 bases and the V segment lost 6 bases, leaving 8 bases of the junction unmatched. CDR3 size: 15 residues. In germline, CDR1 is SGHTA, CDR2 FQGTGA. This chain's CDR3 is CASRPSGTGVGELFF. The CDR3 DNA reads TGTGCCAGCAGACCTTCCGGGACAGGGGTCGGGGAGCTGTTTTTT.

This clone showed up many times. The chain combines TRBV9 with TRBJ2-2; 14 bases are shared with TRBD2. The CDR3 is 16 amino acids. V shed 3 bases and J 7 bases; nucleotides not matched to a gene: 5. Germline V gene sequence: CDR1 SGDLS, CDR2 YYNGEE. The chain's CDR3 is CASSDGLAGGGGELFF. For the CDR3, the DNA is TGTGCCAGCAGCGATGGACTAGCGGGAGGTGGCGGGGAGCTGTTTTTT. Together with reference TRBV9 and TRBJ2-2, the CDR3 gives the full variable domain: DSGVTQTPKHLITATGQRVTLRCSPRSGDLSVYWYQQSLDQGLQFLIQYYNGEERAKGNILERFSAQQFPDLHSELNLSSLELGDSALYFCASSDGLAGGGGELFFGEGSRLTVL.

This clone occurred once. V is TRBV10-3 and J is TRBJ1-1, with D hard to call. V gave up 2 bases and J gave up 10 bases, with 14 bases separating them. This CDR3 has 13 amino acids. The germline V gene encodes CDR1 ENHRY and CDR2 SYGVKD. This chain's CDR3 is CAISEVQQPGAFF. The CDR3, as DNA: TGTGCCATCAGTGAGGTTCAGCAGCCGGGAGCTTTCTTT.

The V call is TRBV6-5, the J call TRBJ1-2, with 9 bases aligning to TRBD1. There are 16 residues in the CDR3. Unmatched junction bases numbered 7, after V lost 4 bases and J lost 1 base. Germline lookup yields CDR1 MNHEY and CDR2 SVGAGI. In nucleotides, the CDR3 is TGTGCCAGCAGTTCCTGGACAGGGGCGGGTAACTATGGCTACACCTTC. Translation: CASSSWTGAGNYGYTF.

The V and J genes are TRBV6-5 and TRBJ2-7; 7 bases line up with TRBD1. The trim removed 5 bases at V and 1 base at J, leaving 8 bases unmatched. Looked up from germline, CDR1 is MNHEY and CDR2 is SVGAGI. The CDR3 is 15 amino acids. The CDR3 spells CASSTGQTLSYEQYF. DNA for the CDR3: TGTGCCAGCAGTACGGGACAGACGCTTTCCTACGAGCAGTACTTC.

This clone showed up just once. The chain couples TRBV10-2 to TRBJ2-7, with TRBD1 as a possible D gene (6 bases). The CDR3 sequence is 14 residues long. Deletions cut 8 bases from V and 2 bases from J, with 16 bases between. The germline gives CDR1 WSHSY, CDR2 SAAADI. CDR3 DNA sequence: TGCGCCAGCGGAAGGGGGATGAGAACCTACGAGCAGTACTTC. Translation: CASGRGMRTYEQYF.

The CDR3 bases are TGTGCCAGCAGCTTAGGTCGATTGTCTAGCGGGGTGGACGAGCAGTACTTC. It translates to CASSLGRLSSGVDEQYF. The rearrangement links TRBV7-2 to TRBJ2-7; 9 nucleotides match TRBD2. J lost 5 bases, V lost 1 base, and 12 bases had no gene match. This CDR3 comprises 17 residues. Germline V gene lookup returns CDR1 SGHTA and CDR2 FQGNSA.

The V call is TRBV6-5, the J call TRBJ1-5; a weak D match, TRBD1 (5 bases). This CDR3 has 14 amino acids. Germline loops: CDR1 MNHEY, CDR2 SVGAGI. Trimming left V 8 bases short and J 6 bases short, with 17 bases between. As DNA, the CDR3 is TGTGCCAGCTACTTAGGAGGGGCTGGTCAGCCCCAGCATTTT. It yields the protein CASYLGGAGQPQHF.

The chain uses TRBV18 and TRBJ2-7, with TRBD1 matching over 7 bases. The CDR3 loop spans 16 amino acids. Trimming cost V 2 bases and J 2 bases; bases outside gene matches: 9. Germline-derived CDR1 and CDR2 are KGHSH and LQKENI. The CDR3 sequence: CASSPTTGQPPYEQYF. The CDR3 DNA follows: TGTGCCAGCTCACCAACCACGGGACAGCCTCCCTACGAGCAGTACTTC.

The chain combines TRBV12-5 with TRBJ1-6, with D possibly being TRBD1 (5 bases). The CDR3 sequence is 15 residues long. Germline V gene data show CDR1 as LGHNT and CDR2 as FRNRAP. V was trimmed by 9 bases and J by 7 bases, leaving 19 bases between them. Here the CDR3 reads CARYGWGRQNSPLHF. DNA of the CDR3: TGTGCTAGGTACGGATGGGGCAGACAGAATTCACCCCTCCACTTT. Using reference TRBV12-5 and TRBJ1-6 for the parts outside the CDR3, the full variable domain is DARVTQTPRHKVTEMGQEVTMRCQPILGHNTVFWYRQTMMQGLELLAYFRNRAPLDDSGMPKDRFSAEMPDATLATLKIQPSEPRDSAVYFCARYGWGRQNSPLHFGNGTRLTVT.

This sequence joins TRBV10-3 and TRBJ2-3, with TRBD2 identical over 9 bases. J was trimmed by 4 bases and V by 0 bases; bases with no gene match: 5. The CDR3 length is 16 residues. CDR1 is ENHRY, CDR2 SYGVKD, per germline. The CDR3 DNA sequence: TGTGCCATCAGTGAGTCGGGCGGGGGGGCCTCAGATACGCAGTATTTT. It encodes CAISESGGGASDTQYF.

This sequence joins TRBV25-1 and TRBJ2-3; TRBD2 aligns across 8 bases. CDR3 length equals 16 residues. Germline V lookup: CDR1 MGHDK, CDR2 SYGVNS. The V segment lost 4 bases and the J segment 5 bases; nucleotides outside the gene matches: 11. The CDR3, as DNA: TGTGCCAGCAGTGCCCGTGCGGCGGGAGGCGGAGATACGCAGTATTTT. Its translation: CASSARAAGGGDTQYF.

This clone has only one observation. This chain uses TRBV5-4 with TRBJ2-1; 8 bases match TRBD2. Germline V gene sequence: CDR1 SGHNT, CDR2 YYREEE (reference sequence). V lost 0 bases, J lost 8 bases, and 7 bases stayed unmatched. CDR3 length: 15 amino acids. The CDR3 nucleotides are TGTGCCAGCAGCTTGGCCGGGACTAGGGAGGATGAGCAGTTCTTC. Its translation is CASSLAGTREDEQFF.

This clone was recorded only once. The chain employs TRBV10-3 and TRBJ2-2; tentative D call: TRBD1 (5 bases). Germline-derived CDR1 and CDR2 are ENHRY and SYGVKD. V lost 4 bases, J lost 2 bases, and 8 bases lay in between. CDR3 size: 14 residues. CDR3: CAISGTTNTGELFF. DNA of the CDR3: TGTGCCATCAGTGGGACAACAAACACCGGGGAGCTGTTTTTT.

This clone was detected a few times. J is TRBJ2-3 and V is TRBV2, with D possibly matching TRBD2 (5 bases). The germline CDR1 and CDR2 sequences are SNHLY and FYNNEI. This CDR3 contains 10 residues. Trimming left V 8 bases short and J 7 bases short, with 7 bases between. Here the CDR3 DNA reads TGTGCCAGCGGGGAGAATACGCAGTATTTT. This sequence encodes CASGENTQYF.

The rearrangement joins TRBV6-5 to TRBJ1-2; 9 bases match TRBD1. V lost 0 bases, J lost 4 bases, and 0 bases stayed unmatched. The CDR3 consists of 14 residues. The germline V gene encodes CDR1 MNHEY and CDR2 SVGAGI. The DNA for the CDR3 is TGTGCCAGCAGTTACTCGGGACAGGGCTATGGCTACACCTTC. Translating it yields CASSYSGQGYGYTF.

V is TRBV30 and J is TRBJ2-1; a possible D gene is TRBD2 (5 bases). V was trimmed by 0 bases and J by 9 bases, leaving 9 bases between them. Germline V CDR1 and CDR2: GTSNPN, SVGIG (reference sequence). This CDR3 region has 12 residues. The CDR3 here is CAWSVREGEQFF. CDR3 sequence (DNA): TGTGCCTGGAGTGTACGAGAGGGTGAGCAGTTCTTC.

CDR3 nucleotide sequence: TGCGCCAGCAGCCAAGGGGTAGCATACGAGCAGTACTTC. It yields the protein CASSQGVAYEQYF. V and J are TRBV4-3 and TRBJ2-7; D is uncertain. The CDR3 is made up of 13 amino acids. Trimming took 1 base from V and 4 from J, leaving 8 bases between them. CDR1 LGHNA and CDR2 YSLEER come from the germline V gene.

This clone was counted only a few times. The chain employs TRBV12-3 or TRBV12-4 and TRBJ2-5, with D hard to call. The CDR3 has 12 residues. Deletions cut 5 bases from V and 1 base from J, with 5 bases between. Written as DNA, the CDR3 is TGTGCCAGCAGTCCACTCCAAGAGACCCAGTACTTC. The encoded protein is CASSPLQETQYF.

The chain recombines TRBV5-5 with TRBJ2-3; 10 nucleotides align to TRBD1. The CDR3 length is 16 residues. From germline, CDR1 is SGHKS and CDR2 YYEKEE (reference sequence). With V trimmed by 3 bases and J by 2 bases, 6 bases remained unmatched. CDR3 sequence: CASSYEGQGFTDTQYF. The CDR3 nucleotides are TGTGCCAGCAGCTACGAGGGACAGGGGTTCACAGATACGCAGTATTTT.

This clone has just one count. The V gene is TRBV24-1, the J gene TRBJ1-2; 7 bases align to TRBD1. The CDR3 contains 15 residues. The J segment lost 4 bases and the V segment lost 4 bases, leaving 8 bases of the junction unmatched. Germline CDR1 reads KGHDR; CDR2 reads SFDVKD. The CDR3 loop reads CATSDSGAGGYGYTF. CDR3 nucleotides: TGTGCCACCAGTGACTCCGGGGCAGGGGGCTATGGCTACACCTTC.